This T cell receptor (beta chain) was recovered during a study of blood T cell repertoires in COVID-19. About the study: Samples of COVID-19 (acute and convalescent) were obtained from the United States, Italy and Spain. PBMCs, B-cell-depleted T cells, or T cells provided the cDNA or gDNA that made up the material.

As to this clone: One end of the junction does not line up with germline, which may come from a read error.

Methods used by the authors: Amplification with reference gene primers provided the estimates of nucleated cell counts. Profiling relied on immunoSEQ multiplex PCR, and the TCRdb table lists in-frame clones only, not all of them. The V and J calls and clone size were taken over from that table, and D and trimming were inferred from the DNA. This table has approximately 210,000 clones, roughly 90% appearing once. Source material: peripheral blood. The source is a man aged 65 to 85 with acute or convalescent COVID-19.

The CDR3 is CAISEEGDTEAFF. The DNA of the CDR3 is TGTGCCATCAGTGAGGAAGGGGACACCGAAGCTTTCTTT. The rearrangement joins TRBV10-3 to TRBJ1-1; maybe TRBD1 (6 bases). The CDR3 runs 13 residues. The germline V gene has CDR1 ENHRY and CDR2 SYGVKD.